This T cell receptor beta chain was retrieved from a study of T cells in Graves' hyperthyroidism and ophthalmopathy. Findings and caveats of the study: Researchers found most expanded thyroid clonotypes above 0.001 in blood as well.

This clonotype was seen a few times. Its antigen is as yet unknown. Stable hyperthyroidism: no ophthalmopathy progression over 18 months of follow-up. Every diagnosis used clinical symptoms, serum thyroxine and TRAb, thyroid ultrasound and orbital computed tomography. Fresh 10 ml peripheral blood yielded PBMCs. Amplification of TCR beta CDR3 regions was performed using RNA transcripts as template. Carried out on the TCR CDR3, a first-round RT-PCR used the HTBI primer set. TCRdb re-called the multiplex PCR reads through MiXCR, storing one row per CDR3 protein. The sample includes approximately 380,000 distinct CDR3 sequences, about a fifth of them seen just once. From germline, CDR1 is KGHSY and CDR2 FQNENV. This CDR3 spans 13 amino acids. The ends were cut back, 7 bases at V and 7 bases at J, with 16 bases in the middle.

This TCR was sampled from a woman younger than 30 with Graves' hyperthyroidism. Sequenced sample: blood. This sequence joins TRBV16 and TRBJ1-1; a possible D gene is TRBD1 (5 bases). The CDR3 DNA is TGTGCCAGCACCTCCGGGACCCGGGGTGAAGCTTTCTTT. This translates into CASTSGTRGEAFF. The variable domain in full, with the rest retrieved from reference TRBV16 and TRBJ1-1, is GEEVAQTPKHLVRGEGQKAKLYCAPIKGHSYVFWYQQVLKNEFKFLISFQNENVFDETGMPKERFSAKCLPNSPCSLEIQATKLEDSAVYFCASTSGTRGEAFFGQGTRLTVV.